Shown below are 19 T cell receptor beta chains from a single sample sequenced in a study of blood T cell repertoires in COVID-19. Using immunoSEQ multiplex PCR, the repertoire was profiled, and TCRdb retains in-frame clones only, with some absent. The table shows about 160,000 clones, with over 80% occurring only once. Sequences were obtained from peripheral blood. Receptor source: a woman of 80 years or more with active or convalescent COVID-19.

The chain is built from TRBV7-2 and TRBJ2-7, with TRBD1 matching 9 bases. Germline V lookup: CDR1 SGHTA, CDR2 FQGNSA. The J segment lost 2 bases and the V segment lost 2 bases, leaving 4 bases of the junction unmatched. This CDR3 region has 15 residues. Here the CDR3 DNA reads TGTGCCAGCAGCTTACCGGGACAGGGCCCCTACGAGCAGTACTTC. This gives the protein CASSLPGQGPYEQYF.

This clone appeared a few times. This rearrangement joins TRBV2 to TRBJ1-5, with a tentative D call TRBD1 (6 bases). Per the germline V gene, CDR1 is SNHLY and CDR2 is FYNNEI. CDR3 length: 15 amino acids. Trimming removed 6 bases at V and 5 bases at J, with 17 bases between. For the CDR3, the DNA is TGTGCCAGCAGAGACAGGCGGCTGGGGGATCAGCCCCAGCATTTT. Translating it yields CASRDRRLGDQPQHF.

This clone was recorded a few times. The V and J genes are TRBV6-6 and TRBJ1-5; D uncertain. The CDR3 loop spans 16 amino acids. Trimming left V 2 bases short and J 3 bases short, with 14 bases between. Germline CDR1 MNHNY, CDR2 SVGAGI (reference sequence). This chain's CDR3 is CASSYGAGSPNQPQHF. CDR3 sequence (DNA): TGTGCCAGCAGTTACGGTGCGGGCAGCCCCAATCAGCCCCAGCATTTT.

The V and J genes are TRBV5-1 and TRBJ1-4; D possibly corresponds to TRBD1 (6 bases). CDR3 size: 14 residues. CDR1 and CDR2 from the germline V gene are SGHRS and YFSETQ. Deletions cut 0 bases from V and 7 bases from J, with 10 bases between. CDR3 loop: CASSLEGGVEKLFF. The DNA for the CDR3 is TGCGCCAGCAGCTTGGAAGGGGGGGTTGAAAAACTGTTTTTT.

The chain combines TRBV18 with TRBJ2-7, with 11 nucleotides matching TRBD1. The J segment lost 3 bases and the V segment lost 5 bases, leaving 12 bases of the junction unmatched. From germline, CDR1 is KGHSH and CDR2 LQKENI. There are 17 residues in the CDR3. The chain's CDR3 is CASSSAVTGTGGYEQYF. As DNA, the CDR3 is TGTGCCAGCTCATCAGCTGTTACCGGGACAGGGGGCTACGAGCAGTACTTC.

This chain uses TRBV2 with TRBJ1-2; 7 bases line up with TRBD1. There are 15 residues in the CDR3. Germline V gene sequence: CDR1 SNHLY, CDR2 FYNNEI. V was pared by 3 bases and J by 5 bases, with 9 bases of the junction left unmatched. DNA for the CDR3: TGTGCCAGCAGTGACGACCCCAGGGGGATATATGGCTACACCTTC. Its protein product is CASSDDPRGIYGYTF. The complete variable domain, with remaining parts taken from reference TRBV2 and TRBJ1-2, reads EPEVTQTPSHQVTQMGQEVILRCVPISNHLYFYWYRQILGQKVEFLVSFYNNEISEKSEIFDDQFSVERPDGSNFTLKIRSTKLEDSAMYFCASSDDPRGIYGYTFGSGTRLTVV.

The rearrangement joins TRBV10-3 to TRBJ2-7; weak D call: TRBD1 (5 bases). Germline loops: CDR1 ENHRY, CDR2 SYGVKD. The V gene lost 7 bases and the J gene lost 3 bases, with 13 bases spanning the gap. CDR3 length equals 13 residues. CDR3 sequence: CAINPVQGYEQYF. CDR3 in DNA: TGTGCCATCAACCCGGTCCAGGGCTACGAGCAGTACTTC.

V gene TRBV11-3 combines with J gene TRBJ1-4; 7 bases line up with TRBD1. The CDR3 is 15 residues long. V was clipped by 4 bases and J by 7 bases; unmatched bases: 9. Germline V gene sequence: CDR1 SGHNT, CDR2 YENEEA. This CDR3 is CASSSGDSVVEKLFF. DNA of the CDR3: TGTGCCAGCAGCTCAGGGGACAGTGTAGTTGAAAAACTGTTTTTT. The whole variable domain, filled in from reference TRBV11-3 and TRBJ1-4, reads EAGVVQSPRYKIIEKKQPVAFWCNPISGHNTLYWYLQNLGQGPELLIRYENEEAVDDSQLPKDRFSAERLKGVDSTLKIQPAELGDSAVYLCASSSGDSVVEKLFFGSGTQLSVL.

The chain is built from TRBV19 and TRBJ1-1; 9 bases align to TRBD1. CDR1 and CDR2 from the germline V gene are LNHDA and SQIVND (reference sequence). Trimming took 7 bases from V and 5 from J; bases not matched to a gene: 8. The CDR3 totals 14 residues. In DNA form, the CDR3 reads TGTGCCAGTATTCGGGACAGGGAAGTGACTGAAGCTTTCTTT. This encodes CASIRDREVTEAFF.

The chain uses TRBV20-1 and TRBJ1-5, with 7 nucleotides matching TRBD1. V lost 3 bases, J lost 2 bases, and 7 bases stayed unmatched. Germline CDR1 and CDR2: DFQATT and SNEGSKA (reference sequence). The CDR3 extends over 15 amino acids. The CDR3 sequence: CSASQQGIGNQPQHF. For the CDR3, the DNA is TGCAGTGCTAGTCAACAGGGGATAGGCAATCAGCCCCAGCATTTT.

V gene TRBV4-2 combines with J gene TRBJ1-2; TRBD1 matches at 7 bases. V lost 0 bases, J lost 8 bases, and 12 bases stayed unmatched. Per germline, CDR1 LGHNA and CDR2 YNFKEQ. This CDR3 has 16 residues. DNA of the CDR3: TGTGCCAGCAGCCAAGATAGGGCAGGGGGTCCCCGAGGCTACACCTTC. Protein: CASSQDRAGGPRGYTF.

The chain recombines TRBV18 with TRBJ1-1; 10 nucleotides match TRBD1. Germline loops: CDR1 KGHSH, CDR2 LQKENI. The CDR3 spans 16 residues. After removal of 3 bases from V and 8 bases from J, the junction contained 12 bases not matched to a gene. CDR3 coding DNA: TGTGCCAGCTCACCTACGGGACAGGGGAGTGGTGAAGAAGCTTTCTTT. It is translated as CASSPTGQGSGEEAFF.

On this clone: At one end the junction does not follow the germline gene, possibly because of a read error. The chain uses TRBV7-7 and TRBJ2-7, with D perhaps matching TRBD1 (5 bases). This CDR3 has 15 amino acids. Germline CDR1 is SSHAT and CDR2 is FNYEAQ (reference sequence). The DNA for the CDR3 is TGTGCTAGCAGCTTAGGGGATGGACAAGCCTACGAGCAGTACTTC. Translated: CASSLGDGQAYEQYF.

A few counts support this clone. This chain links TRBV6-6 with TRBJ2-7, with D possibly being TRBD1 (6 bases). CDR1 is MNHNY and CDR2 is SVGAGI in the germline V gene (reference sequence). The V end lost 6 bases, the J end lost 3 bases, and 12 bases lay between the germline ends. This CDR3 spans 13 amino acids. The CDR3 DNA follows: TGTGCCAGCAGAACGACAGGCGGCTACGAGCAGTACTTC. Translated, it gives CASRTTGGYEQYF.

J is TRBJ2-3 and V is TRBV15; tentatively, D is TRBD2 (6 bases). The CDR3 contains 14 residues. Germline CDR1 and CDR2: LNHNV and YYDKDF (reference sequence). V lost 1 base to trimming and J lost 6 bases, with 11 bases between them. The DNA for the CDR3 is TGTGCCACCAGCAGAGGACTAGGGAGCGATACGCAGTATTTT. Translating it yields CATSRGLGSDTQYF.

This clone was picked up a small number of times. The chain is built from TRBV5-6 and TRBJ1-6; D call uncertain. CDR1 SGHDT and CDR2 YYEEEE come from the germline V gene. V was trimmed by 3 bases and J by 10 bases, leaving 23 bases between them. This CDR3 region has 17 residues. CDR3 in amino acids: CASSSLETDWGGSPLHF. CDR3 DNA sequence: TGTGCCAGCAGCTCACTCGAGACGGACTGGGGAGGATCACCCCTCCACTTT.

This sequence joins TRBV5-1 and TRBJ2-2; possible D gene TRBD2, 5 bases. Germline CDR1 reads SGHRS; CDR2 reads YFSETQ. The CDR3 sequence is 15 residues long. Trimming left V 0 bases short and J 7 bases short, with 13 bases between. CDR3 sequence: CASSLGGKANGELFF. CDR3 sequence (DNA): TGCGCCAGCAGCTTGGGAGGGAAGGCCAACGGGGAGCTGTTTTTT. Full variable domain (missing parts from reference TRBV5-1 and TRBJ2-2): KAGVTQTPRYLIKTRGQQVTLSCSPISGHRSVSWYQQTPGQGLQFLFEYFSETQRNKGNFPGRFSGRQFSNSRSEMNVSTLELGDSALYLCASSLGGKANGELFFGEGSRLTVL.

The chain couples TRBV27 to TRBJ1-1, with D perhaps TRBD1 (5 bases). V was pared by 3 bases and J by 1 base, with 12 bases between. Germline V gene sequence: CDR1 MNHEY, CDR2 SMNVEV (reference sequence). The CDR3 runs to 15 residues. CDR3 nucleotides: TGTGCCAGCAGTTTCGGGGGATTTTGGAACACTGAAGCTTTCTTT. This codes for CASSFGGFWNTEAFF.

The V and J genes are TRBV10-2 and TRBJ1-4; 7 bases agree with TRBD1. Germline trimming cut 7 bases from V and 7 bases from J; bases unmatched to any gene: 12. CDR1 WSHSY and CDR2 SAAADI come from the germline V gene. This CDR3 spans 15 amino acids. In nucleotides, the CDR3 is TGCGCCAGCACCCCAGGGGGGACTGCGAGTGAAAAACTGTTTTTT. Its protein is CASTPGGTASEKLFF.